These T cell receptor beta chains were read from a single sample in a study of radiotherapy plus CTLA-4 blockade in lung cancer. Data came from immunoSEQ multiplex PCR; TCRdb stores just in-frame clones and leaves some out. Of over 12,000 clones in the sample, 80% to 90% were seen once. The sequences come from peripheral blood, collected from a patient treated with radiotherapy plus ipilimumab. The receptors shown here come from a human donor with non-small cell lung cancer that progressed on radiotherapy plus ipilimumab. Some clones in this sample may be carry-over from other donors' samples. Each CDR3 is given with its conserved first and last residue. D genes are given only for firm matches. Some rows have no size entry. The others give once, few or many, or a class for an expanded clone.

D gene,J gene,V gene,clone size,CDR3 protein,CDR3 DNA
.,TRBJ1-5,TRBV5-6,once,CASSLAGGGSNQPQHF,TGTGCCAGCAGCTTGGCCGGCGGGGGAAGCAATCAGCCCCAGCATTTT
.,TRBJ1-2,TRBV6-6,.,CASSYSLGGANYGYTF,TGTGCCAGCAGTTACTCTTTAGGTGGAGCTAACTATGGCTACACCTTC
.,TRBJ1-3,TRBV12-5,.,CASGLILIFGGSGNTIYF,TGTGCTAGTGGTTTGATCCTCATCTTCGGGGGCTCTGGAAACACCATATATTTT
TRBD1,TRBJ1-1,TRBV5-1,once,CASSQIQGGTEAFF,TGCGCCAGCAGCCAAATTCAGGGGGGCACTGAAGCTTTCTTT
TRBD1,TRBJ2-2,TRBV14,.,CASSRGQGITGELFF,TGTGCCAGCAGCCGGGGACAGGGGATCACCGGGGAGCTGTTTTTT
TRBD1,TRBJ2-5,TRBV27,.,CASSLSGQGVETQYF,TGTGCCAGCAGTTTATCCGGACAGGGTGTGGAGACCCAGTACTTC
TRBD1,TRBJ2-3,TRBV4-1,.,CASSQDTGTGRGHADTQYF,TGCGCCAGCAGCCAAGATACCGGGACAGGGAGGGGGCACGCAGATACGCAGTATTTT
.,TRBJ2-5,TRBV29-1,.,CSVEVATQYF,TGCAGCGTTGAGGTAGCGACCCAGTACTTC
.,TRBJ1-2,TRBV18,.,CASSPGYGYTF,TGTGCCAGCTCTCCCGGCTATGGCTACACCTTC
.,TRBJ2-7,TRBV7-2,.,CASSLVASSSYEQYF,TGTGCCAGCAGCTTAGTGGCTAGCTCGTCCTACGAGCAGTACTTC
.,TRBJ1-1,TRBV7-6,.,CASSLAPMNTEAFF,TGTGCCAGCAGCTTAGCGCCTATGAACACTGAAGCTTTCTTT
.,TRBJ2-1,TRBV18,.,CASSPGLQGNNEQFF,TGTGCCAGCTCACCAGGACTACAGGGGAACAATGAGCAGTTCTTC
TRBD2,TRBJ2-1,TRBV5-1,few,CASSRTSFDEQFF,TGCGCCAGCAGCCGGACTAGTTTCGATGAGCAGTTCTTC
.,TRBJ2-7,TRBV5-1,.,CASSLGQIYEQYF,TGCGCCAGCAGCTTAGGACAGATCTACGAGCAGTACTTC
.,TRBJ1-1,TRBV5-4,.,CASSLGAGAHTEAFF,TGTGCCAGCAGCTTAGGGGCAGGGGCGCACACTGAAGCTTTCTTT
TRBD2,TRBJ2-1,TRBV30,.,CAWSVLAGYNEQFF,TGTGCCTGGAGTGTACTAGCGGGGTACAATGAGCAGTTCTTC
TRBD1,TRBJ1-1,TRBV28,.,CASINERTGGEAFF,TGTGCCAGCATCAACGAACGGACAGGCGGTGAAGCTTTCTTT
.,TRBJ1-2,TRBV15,.,CATSRDTAVNYGYTF,TGTGCCACCAGCAGAGATACGGCGGTTAACTATGGCTACACCTTC
.,TRBJ2-7,TRBV7-2,.,CASSKVRGDEQYF,TGTGCCAGCAGCAAGGTGAGAGGCGACGAGCAGTACTTC
.,TRBJ1-5,TRBV5-6,.,CASSLLGGANQPQHF,TGTGCCAGCAGCTTGCTGGGAGGGGCCAATCAGCCCCAGCATTTT
TRBD1,TRBJ1-2,TRBV18,.,CASSPGDRAKYGYTF,TGTGCCAGCTCACCCGGGGACAGAGCGAAATATGGCTACACCTTC
.,TRBJ2-6,TRBV10-3,.,CAISETQKSGANVLTF,TGTGCCATCAGTGAGACACAAAAGTCTGGGGCCAACGTCCTGACTTTC
TRBD2,TRBJ2-2,TRBV10-3,.,CAISETSGGTGELFF,TGTGCCATCAGTGAGACTAGCGGGGGGACCGGGGAGCTGTTTTTT
TRBD2,TRBJ2-1,TRBV18,.,CASSRLGTSGIEQFF,TGTGCCAGCTCGCGCCTCGGGACTAGCGGGATTGAGCAGTTCTTC
.,TRBJ1-2,TRBV9,.,CASSVGGRGPYGYTF,TGTGCCAGCAGCGTAGGCGGGAGGGGACCCTATGGCTACACCTTC
.,TRBJ1-2,TRBV29-1,.,CSVVPQGYGYTF,TGCAGCGTTGTCCCGCAGGGCTATGGCTACACCTTC
.,TRBJ1-5,TRBV15,.,CATSTRWGSAGQPQHF,TGTGCCACCAGCACCAGATGGGGCTCGGCAGGTCAGCCCCAGCATTTT
TRBD2,TRBJ2-1,TRBV7-2,.,CASSLVAGGVGNEQFF,TGTGCCAGCAGCTTAGTAGCGGGAGGGGTTGGCAATGAGCAGTTCTTC
.,TRBJ2-2,TRBV20-1,.,CSAASRGELFF,TGCAGTGCTGCTAGTAGGGGGGAGCTGTTTTTT
TRBD2,TRBJ2-7,TRBV19,once,CASSPTPSGSIHEQYF,TGTGCCAGTAGCCCCACCCCTAGCGGGAGCATCCACGAGCAGTACTTC
TRBD1,TRBJ1-1,TRBV5-4,.,CASSEGQGGTEAFF,TGTGCCAGCAGCGAGGGACAGGGAGGGACTGAAGCTTTCTTT
.,TRBJ1-4,TRBV27,.,CASSPTLSRGPVGLFF,TGTGCCAGCAGTCCAACACTGAGTCGAGGGCCCGTTGGACTGTTTTTT
.,TRBJ2-7,TRBV4-1,once,CASSPRVHTIYEQYF,TGCGCCAGCAGCCCCCGGGTCCATACTATCTACGAGCAGTACTTC
TRBD1,TRBJ2-3,TRBV18,.,CASSPVGQGTDTQYF,TGTGCCAGCTCACCGGTAGGACAGGGCACAGATACGCAGTATTTT
.,TRBJ2-2,TRBV7-2,.,CASSLLRGGTGELFF,TGTGCCAGCAGCTTATTACGAGGGGGCACCGGGGAGCTGTTTTTT
TRBD2,TRBJ2-1,TRBV6-6,.,CASREREGYNEQFF,TGTGCCAGCAGGGAGCGGGAGGGCTACAATGAGCAGTTCTTC
.,TRBJ2-1,TRBV9,.,CASSVGQGSYNEQFF,TGTGCCAGCAGCGTAGGGCAGGGGTCCTACAATGAGCAGTTCTTC
.,TRBJ2-5,TRBV2,.,CASSVGALSETQYF,TGTGCCAGCAGTGTTGGGGCACTGTCTGAGACCCAGTACTTC
.,TRBJ1-1,TRBV19,once,CASSIVRQTNTEAFF,TGTGCCAGTAGTATAGTAAGGCAGACAAACACTGAAGCTTTCTTT
.,TRBJ1-1,TRBV6-4,.,CASSDLQGREAFF,TGTGCCAGCAGTGACTTACAGGGAAGGGAAGCTTTCTTT
.,TRBJ1-6,TRBV11-3,once,CASSLTESSPLHF,TGTGCCAGCAGCTTAACTGAGAGTTCACCCCTCCACTTT
.,TRBJ1-2,TRBV19,.,CASSRTGTYGYTF,TGTGCCAGTAGTCGGACGGGGACATATGGCTACACCTTC
TRBD2,TRBJ2-1,TRBV7-8,.,CASSPPLRMQRGYNEQFF,TGTGCCAGCAGCCCCCCCCTTAGGATGCAGCGGGGGTACAATGAGCAGTTCTTC
TRBD1,TRBJ2-4,TRBV4-2,once,CASSQGGTDSNIQYF,TGTGCCAGCAGCCAAGGAGGGACAGACAGCAACATTCAGTACTTC
.,TRBJ2-7,TRBV6-6,.,CASSLPSRVTYEQYF,TGTGCCAGCAGTCTTCCCTCTCGGGTGACCTACGAGCAGTACTTC
.,TRBJ1-3,TRBV30,once,CAWSPGQSLGNTIYF,TGTGCCTGGAGTCCCGGACAGTCCTTAGGAAACACCATATATTTT
TRBD1,TRBJ1-2,TRBV7-9,few,CASSSTQTGEGYTF,TGTGCCAGCAGCTCGACCCAGACAGGGGAAGGCTACACCTTC